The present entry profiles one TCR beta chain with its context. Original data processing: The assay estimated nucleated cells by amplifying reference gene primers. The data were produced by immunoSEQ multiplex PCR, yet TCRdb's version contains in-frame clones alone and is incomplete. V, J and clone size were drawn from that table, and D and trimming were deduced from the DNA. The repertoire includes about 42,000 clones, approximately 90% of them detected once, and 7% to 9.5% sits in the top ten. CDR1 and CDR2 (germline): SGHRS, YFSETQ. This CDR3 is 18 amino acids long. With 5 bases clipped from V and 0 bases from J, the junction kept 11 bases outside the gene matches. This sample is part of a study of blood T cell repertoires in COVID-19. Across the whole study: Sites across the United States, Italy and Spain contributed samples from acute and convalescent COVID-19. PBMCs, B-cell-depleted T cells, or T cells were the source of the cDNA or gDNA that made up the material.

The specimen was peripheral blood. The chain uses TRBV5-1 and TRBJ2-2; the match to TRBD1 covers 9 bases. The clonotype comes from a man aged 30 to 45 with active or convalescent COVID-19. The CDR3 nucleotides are TGCGCCAGCAGGTTACAGGGGGCCCTTGTATCGAACACCGGGGAGCTGTTTTTT. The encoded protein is CASRLQGALVSNTGELFF.